One and the same sample provided the 7 T cell receptor beta chains below, sequenced in a study of OX40 agonist ivuxolimab in advanced cancers. Profiled with immunoSEQ multiplex PCR; TCRdb holds only in-frame clones, not every one. Of roughly 98,000 clones listed, 70% to 85% are singletons. Specimen: CD4+ or CD8+ T cells sorted from blood, collected in a trial of the OX40 agonist ivuxolimab. The receptors stem from an adult with an advanced solid tumor such as melanoma, head and neck, liver or kidney cancer.

The V gene is TRBV5-5, the J gene TRBJ2-7; the D gene could be TRBD1 or TRBD2 (5 bases each). There are 14 residues in the CDR3. Germline loops: CDR1 SGHKS, CDR2 YYEKEE (reference sequence). V was pared by 0 bases and J by 3 bases, with 10 bases between. Written as DNA, the CDR3 is TGTGCCAGCAGCTTGGAATGGGGGAGCTACGAGCAGTACTTC. Translating gives CASSLEWGSYEQYF.

The gene calls are TRBV27 and TRBJ1-2, with 9 nucleotides matching TRBD1. J lost 4 bases, V lost 5 bases, and 5 bases had no gene match. CDR1 MNHEY and CDR2 SMNVEV come from the germline V gene (reference sequence). The CDR3 extends over 14 amino acids. The CDR3 protein is CASSPMGQGYGYTF. In DNA form, the CDR3 reads TGTGCCAGCAGTCCCATGGGACAGGGCTATGGCTACACCTTC.

J is TRBJ1-4 and V is TRBV10-3; D is possibly TRBD1 (6 bases). The V end was cut by 2 bases, the J end by 5 bases, with 15 bases between. Germline V lookup: CDR1 ENHRY, CDR2 SYGVKD. The CDR3 is 16 residues long. The CDR3 sequence is CAISEPLGAGNEKLFF. CDR3 DNA: TGTGCCATCAGTGAGCCCCTGGGGGCAGGGAATGAAAAACTGTTTTTT.

The gene calls are TRBV29-1 and TRBJ2-3; TRBD2 matches at 10 bases. The CDR3 loop spans 15 amino acids. Germline-derived CDR1 and CDR2 are SQVTM and ANQGSEA. Trimming removed 4 bases from V and 3 bases from J; junction bases left unmatched: 7. The CDR3 here is CSVGASGSLTDTQYF. DNA of the CDR3: TGCAGCGTTGGGGCTAGCGGGAGTTTGACAGATACGCAGTATTTT.

The CDR3 bases are TGCGCCAGCAGCCATACGGGGGTGAACACTGAAGCTTTCTTT. Translated: CASSHTGVNTEAFF. This sequence joins TRBV4-1 and TRBJ1-1; possible D gene TRBD1, 5 bases. This CDR3 contains 14 residues. Germline assignment: CDR1 MGHRA and CDR2 YSYEKL. Trimming took 3 bases from V and 0 from J, leaving 8 bases between them.

This clone was seen a handful of times. V gene TRBV6-5 combines with J gene TRBJ1-5; possibly TRBD1 for D (5 bases). Germline V lookup: CDR1 MNHEY, CDR2 SVGAGI. The CDR3 covers 13 residues. Trimming stripped 7 bases from V and 7 bases from J, with 14 bases between. The CDR3 is CASTTRGGQPQHF. CDR3 nucleotides: TGTGCCAGCACCACTCGGGGGGGACAGCCCCAGCATTTT.

The CDR3 protein is CASSPEGDRYEQYF. DNA for the CDR3: TGTGCCAGCAGCCCGGAGGGGGATCGTTACGAGCAGTACTTC. V and J are TRBV7-8 and TRBJ2-7; either TRBD1 or TRBD2 may supply D (6 bases each). The CDR3 has 14 amino acids. Trimming took 5 bases from V and 4 from J, leaving 15 bases between them. CDR1 and CDR2 (germline): SGHVS, FQNEAQ.